Given below is one TCR beta chain in context. The sample comes from a study of cytomegalovirus exposure and HLA in healthy donors. The primer mix had 60 Vbeta and 13 Jbeta primers. Libraries were prepared by immunoSEQ multiplex PCR; TCRdb keeps only in-frame clonotypes and omits some of them. In the table there are approximately 78,000 clones, around 85% of which are singletons. In germline, CDR1 is MGHRA, CDR2 YSYEKL. V lost 4 bases and J 1 base, leaving 13 bases between the germline ends. CDR3 size: 15 residues. This clonotype originated in a woman aged 45-60 years in good health and CMV-seronegative. Sequencing used PBMCs. The chain uses TRBV4-1 and TRBJ1-1, with unresolved D. The CDR3 is CASSPREGGNTEAFF. CDR3 DNA sequence: TGCGCCAGCAGCCCCCGAGAGGGAGGGAACACTGAAGCTTTCTTT.